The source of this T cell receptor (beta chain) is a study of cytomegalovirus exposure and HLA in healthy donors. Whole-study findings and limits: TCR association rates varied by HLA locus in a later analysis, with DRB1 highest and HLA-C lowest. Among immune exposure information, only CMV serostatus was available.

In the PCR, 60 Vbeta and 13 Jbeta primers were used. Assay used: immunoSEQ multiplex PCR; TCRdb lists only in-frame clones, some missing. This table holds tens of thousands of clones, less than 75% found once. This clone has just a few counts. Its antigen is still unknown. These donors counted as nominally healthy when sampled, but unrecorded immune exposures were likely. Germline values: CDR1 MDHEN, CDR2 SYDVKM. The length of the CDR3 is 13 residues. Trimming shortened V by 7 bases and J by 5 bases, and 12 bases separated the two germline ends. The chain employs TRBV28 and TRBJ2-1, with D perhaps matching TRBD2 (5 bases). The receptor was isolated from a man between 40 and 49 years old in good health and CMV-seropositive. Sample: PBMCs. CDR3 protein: CASTPTGNNEQFF. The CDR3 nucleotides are TGTGCCAGCACCCCTACGGGGAACAATGAGCAGTTCTTC.